The sequence of this T cell receptor (beta chain) was determined in a study of T cells after yellow fever vaccination. General study results and limits: The secondary response was weaker but peaked faster, day 5 versus 15. From the bulk population, abundant clonotypes could contaminate and appear within FACS-sorted repertoires.

This CDR3 has 16 amino acids. The V segment lost 1 base and the J segment 4 bases; nucleotides outside the gene matches: 7. Germline CDR1 and CDR2: MGHDK and SYGVNS. In its sample, this clonotype was seen many times. Its antigen is as yet unknown. Researchers made TCR cDNA using 5'RACE template switching, and this step added a universal primer site and UMIs. Via MiXCR, TCRdb re-called the 5' RACE reads, giving one row per CDR3 protein. The data contain about 220,000 distinct CDR3 sequences, roughly 3.3% of them singletons. This sequence was found in a man younger than 30 who received the YFV17D yellow fever vaccine. The chain combines TRBV25-1 with TRBJ2-5; 9 bases match TRBD1. The sequences come from CD4+ T cells sorted from PBMCs, collected 10 days after the yellow fever booster vaccination. Here the CDR3 DNA reads TGTGCCAGCAGTGAATCCCGGACAGGGGCGGGAGAGACCCAGTACTTC. This gives the protein CASSESRTGAGETQYF.